Reported below is one T cell receptor beta chain. No antigen is known for it. A much larger clone lies one base from this, so it may be a read error. The data were taken from a study of regulatory T cells in long-lasting Graves disease. Study results and caveats: Samples came from peripheral blood alone, without thyroid tissue.

HTBI primers from iRepertoire and Arm-PCR of CDR3 regions yielded the TCR beta libraries. From the multiplex PCR reads, TCRdb called clonotypes with MiXCR, one entry per CDR3 protein. The sample has more than 300,000 distinct CDR3 sequences; roughly 15% are singletons. Germline CDR1 reads MDHEN; CDR2 reads SYDVKM. V was clipped by 11 bases and J by 5 bases, with 22 bases between them. The CDR3 has 15 amino acids. Time point in this sample: newly diagnosed GD, antithyroid drugs for less than 3 months. Scientists built the TCR library using RNA that was extracted from PBMCs. These data also formed part of another study, on T cells in Graves' hyperthyroidism and ophthalmopathy. Per that paper: Blood samples included most of the expanded thyroid clonotypes exceeding 0.001.

The receptor was isolated from a woman between 18 and 29 years old with Graves disease. The chain has TRBV28 and TRBJ2-1, with a possible D match to TRBD2 (7 bases). The material sequenced was peripheral blood mononuclear cells (PBMCs), taken at new diagnosis, from a patient treated with antithyroid drugs. The CDR3 DNA reads as TGTGCCCGCAACAATAGGGGGGGGCTGAACAATGAGCAGTTCTTC. Amino acid sequence: CARNNRGGLNNEQFF.